The 11 T cell receptor beta chains below all came from one sample that was sequenced in a study of vaccination and CD4 T cells after COVID-19 (dated by TCRdb to between 2020 and 2023). The antigens of these receptors remain unknown. Per the publication, the treatment or condition label means: approximately 11-day PBMC culture with coronavirus spike peptide pools or control peptides (ViraFEST assay). The library relied on PCR. The instrument given in TCRdb is Illumina iSeq 100. At the Johns Hopkins FTIC core, DNA from the cultured CD4+ T cells underwent TCR sequencing with the Oncomine TCR Beta short-read assay. The raw public data were reprocessed by TCRdb itself: fastp quality trimming at Q25, MiXCR clonotype calling, in-frame beta chains only. Duplicate CDR3 protein sequences are folded into a single record with the most common DNA and genes. The sample table contains about 19,000 distinct CDR3 sequences; only one count was recorded for under 45% of them. The ten largest make up 14% of the sample.

Specimen: cultured CD4+ T cells from blood. Receptors were obtained from a human donor with COVID-19.

In its sample, this clonotype was seen once. CDR3 sequence: CASSLWGQSGNTIYF. CDR3 sequence (DNA): TGTGCCAGCAGCTTATGGGGACAATCTGGAAACACCATATATTTT. The V gene is TRBV11-2, the J gene TRBJ1-3; perhaps TRBD1 as D (6 bases). Germline values: CDR1 SGHAT, CDR2 FQNNGV. V was clipped by 2 bases and J by 1 base, with 9 bases between them. The length of the CDR3 is 15 residues. The variable domain in full, with the rest retrieved from reference TRBV11-2 and TRBJ1-3, is EAGVAQSPRYKIIEKRQSVAFWCNPISGHATLYWYQQILGQGPKLLIQFQNNGVVDDSQLPKDRFSAERLKGVDSTLKIQPAKLEDSAVYLCASSLWGQSGNTIYFGEGSWLTVV.

The chain links TRBV7-3 to TRBJ2-1; D unresolved. V lost 6 bases, J lost 5 bases, and 8 bases lay in between. Germline V gene data show CDR1 as SGHTA and CDR2 as FQGTGA. The CDR3 has 12 residues. The CDR3 DNA is TGTGCCAGCAGTAACCAAAACAATGAGCAGTTCTTC. This translates into CASSNQNNEQFF.

This clonotype was counted a few times. The genes are TRBV20-1 and TRBJ1-4; D may be TRBD1 (5 bases). The CDR3 is 16 residues long. Per germline, CDR1 DFQATT and CDR2 SNEGSKA (reference sequence). V dropped 0 bases and J dropped 7 bases, with 18 bases sitting between them. Written as DNA, the CDR3 is TGCAGTGCTAGAGATCTAGAGGGGCGCGGGGGTGAAAAACTGTTTTTT. This sequence encodes CSARDLEGRGGEKLFF.

The DNA for the CDR3 is TGTGCCAGCAGTTCCGGGGTAGCGGGGGCCACAGATACGCAGTATTTT. It codes for CASSSGVAGATDTQYF. The V gene is TRBV27, the J gene TRBJ2-3, with 9 bases aligning to TRBD2. V lost 4 bases to trimming and J lost 2 bases; unmatched junction nucleotides: 7. The CDR3 extends over 16 amino acids. Per the germline V gene, CDR1 is MNHEY and CDR2 is SMNVEV (reference sequence).

This clonotype has a handful of counts. The chain uses TRBV11-2 and TRBJ1-2; D perhaps matches TRBD1 (5 bases). This CDR3 contains 16 residues. CDR1 SGHAT and CDR2 FQNNGV come from the germline V gene. With 2 bases removed from V and 4 bases from J, the gap between germline ends came to 17 bases. CDR3 region: CASSLNFGDSIYGYTF. The CDR3 DNA follows: TGTGCCAGCAGCTTAAATTTCGGGGACTCCATCTATGGCTACACCTTC.

In its sample, this clonotype was seen a few times. This chain connects TRBV30 to TRBJ2-5; TRBD2 matches 8 bases. The trim removed 3 bases at V and 5 bases at J, leaving 11 bases unmatched. This CDR3 region has 15 residues. Per the germline V gene, CDR1 is GTSNPN and CDR2 is SVGIG (reference sequence). The CDR3 DNA sequence: TGTGCCTGGAGGGAGGGACTAGTCGGGGGGGAGACCCAGTACTTC. The encoded protein is CAWREGLVGGETQYF.

The chain has TRBV27 and TRBJ2-3, with D possibly being TRBD1 (8 bases). This CDR3 spans 19 amino acids. V was clipped by 1 base and J by 3 bases, with 23 bases between them. Germline-derived CDR1 and CDR2 are MNHEY and SMNVEV (reference sequence). CDR3 region: CASSLYRGGLSSGTDTQYF. The CDR3 nucleotides read TGTGCCAGCAGTTTATACAGGGGGGGCCTGTCGAGTGGAACAGATACGCAGTATTTT.

This chain uses TRBV7-9 with TRBJ2-2; TRBD2 aligns across 8 bases. The junction had 4 bases not matched to a gene; V was cut back by 0 bases and J by 1 base. Germline V gives CDR1 SEHNR, CDR2 FQNEAQ (reference sequence). This CDR3 comprises 17 residues. In DNA form, the CDR3 reads TGTGCCAGCAGCTTAGCCCTTAGCGGGATGAACACCGGGGAGCTGTTTTTT. It specifies CASSLALSGMNTGELFF.

This clonotype occurred a few times. The junction shows a germline mismatch at one end, possibly a read error. This chain connects TRBV2 to TRBJ1-2, with 7 nucleotides matching TRBD1. CDR3 length: 12 residues. Germline CDR1 reads SNHLY; CDR2 reads FYNNEI. CDR3 in amino acids: CASREGQAGYTF. The CDR3 nucleotides are TGTGCCAGCAGGGAAGGACAGGCCGGCTACACCTTC.

This clonotype was counted between two and nine times. The chain combines TRBV7-2 with TRBJ1-2; D call uncertain. The CDR3 loop spans 13 amino acids. Trimming removed 5 bases from V and 2 bases from J, with 9 bases in between. Germline V gene data show CDR1 as SGHTA and CDR2 as FQGNSA. The CDR3 protein is CASSRDGNYGYTF. The CDR3 DNA is TGTGCCAGCAGCCGCGACGGGAACTATGGCTACACCTTC.

This clonotype showed up just a few times. This rearrangement joins TRBV6-1 to TRBJ1-5, with D unclear. Germline CDR1 is MNHNS and CDR2 is SASEGT. The CDR3 consists of 15 residues. V shed 6 bases and J shed 0 bases, with 12 bases lying between them. CDR3 nucleotides: TGTGCCAGCAGCCCCTCAGTCAGTAGCAATCAGCCCCAGCATTTT. Translated, it gives CASSPSVSSNQPQHF.